The 10 T cell receptor beta chains below come from one sample, sequenced in a study of PD-L1 blockade in urothelial cancer. The method was immunoSEQ multiplex PCR; TCRdb's version includes in-frame clones alone and lacks a portion of them. The data contain about 100,000 clones, roughly nine tenths of them singletons. The starting material was PBMCs, obtained around atezolizumab (anti-PD-L1) treatment. These receptors all come from a woman aged 80 or over with urothelial cancer.

V and J are TRBV2 and TRBJ2-5; no clear D. Trimming took 3 bases from V and 0 from J, leaving 8 bases between them. The CDR3 sequence is 14 residues long. Germline CDR1 is SNHLY and CDR2 is FYNNEI. The CDR3 region has the DNA TGTGCCAGCAGTGATGGCAGGTACCAAGAGACCCAGTACTTC. It is translated as CASSDGRYQETQYF.

The chain uses TRBV18 and TRBJ2-3, with D uncertain. V shed 3 bases and J shed 9 bases, with 13 bases lying between them. Germline V lookup: CDR1 KGHSH, CDR2 LQKENI. CDR3 length: 13 amino acids. CDR3 sequence (DNA): TGTGCCAGCTCACCCGACAAGGAAGGCACGCAGTATTTT. Translated: CASSPDKEGTQYF.

The chain is built from TRBV19 and TRBJ2-5; 16 positions match TRBD2. The CDR3 is 17 residues long. The V gene end was trimmed by 5 bases and the J gene end by 6 bases; junction bases not matched to a gene: 9. Germline V gene lookup returns CDR1 LNHDA and CDR2 SQIVND (reference sequence). CDR3 in amino acids: CASSPGLAGGREKTQYF. DNA of the CDR3: TGTGCCAGTAGTCCGGGACTAGCGGGAGGGAGGGAGAAGACCCAGTACTTC. Full variable domain (rest looked up from reference TRBV19 and TRBJ2-5): DGGITQSPKYLFRKEGQNVTLSCEQNLNHDAMYWYRQDPGQGLRLIYYSQIVNDFQKGDIAEGYSVSREKKESFPLTVTSAQKNPTAFYLCASSPGLAGGREKTQYFGPGTRLLVL.

This clone occurred once. V gene TRBV6-1 combines with J gene TRBJ2-5; D unclear. From germline, CDR1 is MNHNS and CDR2 SASEGT. The CDR3 loop spans 14 amino acids. V lost 6 bases and J 3 bases, leaving 14 bases between the germline ends. The CDR3 spells CASSGLTTKETQYF. The DNA of the CDR3 is TGTGCCAGCAGCGGCTTGACAACAAAAGAGACCCAGTACTTC.

The chain carries TRBV6-1 and TRBJ1-2; 10 bases line up with TRBD1. The CDR3 consists of 15 residues. CDR1 and CDR2 (germline): MNHNS, SASEGT. V lost 5 bases to trimming and J lost 4 bases; unmatched junction nucleotides: 7. CDR3 sequence: CASSPQGQGTYGYTF. Written as DNA, the CDR3 is TGTGCCAGCAGTCCGCAGGGACAGGGGACCTATGGCTACACCTTC.

The genes are TRBV29-1 and TRBJ1-5; 9 bases line up with TRBD1. The germline V gene has CDR1 SQVTM and CDR2 ANQGSEA. Unmatched junction bases numbered 5, after V lost 2 bases and J lost 9 bases. This CDR3 comprises 13 residues. CDR3 in DNA: TGCAGCGTTGAAACAGGGGGCAGCGGGCCCCAGCATTTT. This encodes CSVETGGSGPQHF.

The J gene is TRBJ2-3, the V gene TRBV4-1; TRBD2 matches 16 bases. CDR3 length: 17 amino acids. Trimming cost V 1 base and J 5 bases; bases outside gene matches: 3. The V gene's germline CDR1 is MGHRA and CDR2 YSYEKL. The CDR3 here is CASSQGGLAGGGDTQYF. CDR3 sequence (DNA): TGCGCCAGCAGCCAAGGGGGACTAGCGGGAGGGGGAGATACGCAGTATTTT.

The V gene is TRBV10-2, the J gene TRBJ1-1; D not certain. Germline V gene sequence: CDR1 WSHSY, CDR2 SAAADI. V lost 4 bases and J lost 0, with 9 bases in between. The CDR3 has 14 amino acids. The CDR3 nucleotides read TGCGCCAGCAGTGCCGAAACAGTGAACACTGAAGCTTTCTTT. This translates into CASSAETVNTEAFF.

The J gene is TRBJ2-7, the V gene TRBV7-9; 7 positions match TRBD2. V lost 5 bases and J lost 4; bases outside the gene matches: 8. Germline V gene data show CDR1 as SEHNR and CDR2 as FQNEAQ (reference sequence). The CDR3 contains 14 residues. CDR3 nucleotide sequence: TGTGCCAGCAGCCCCGGGGGGAGTCTGTACGAGCAGTACTTC. Protein: CASSPGGSLYEQYF.

The rearrangement uses TRBV19 and TRBJ2-5; D is perhaps TRBD1 (6 bases). Germline CDR1 reads LNHDA; CDR2 reads SQIVND (reference sequence). The germline V and J ends were trimmed by 0 bases and 3 bases, with 17 bases remaining between them. This CDR3 region has 17 residues. Here the CDR3 DNA reads TGTGCCAGTAGTATAGACATGGGGACATTAGTCAAAGAGACCCAGTACTTC. This translates into CASSIDMGTLVKETQYF.